Listed below are T cell receptor beta chains from one sample, sequenced in a study of human T cells and chemical hapten exposure. A single record per CDR3 protein comes from TCRdb applying MiXCR to the RACE reads. Seen here are some 91,000 distinct CDR3 sequences, 25% to 35% observed once, and the top ten hold approximately 10%. The specimen was whole blood, collected in connection with sensitization to the hapten diphenylcyclopropenone (DPC). The receptor set was obtained from a man in his forties with alopecia areata. Some clones in this sample may be carry-over from other donors' samples. Both conserved end residues are part of each CDR3. A D gene is named only where the DNA matches it firmly. Not every row has a clone size; where given, it reads once, few, many or a size class.

clone_size	j_call	v_call	d_call	cdr3_aa	cdr3_nt
few	TRBJ2-4	TRBV20-1	-	CSAGPQGNIQYF	TGCAGTGCTGGACCCCAGGGAAACATTCAGTACTTC
many	TRBJ2-1	TRBV20-1	TRBD2	CSARGTSGSYNEQFF	TGCAGTGCTAGAGGAACTAGCGGGAGCTACAATGAGCAGTTCTTC
-	TRBJ1-3	TRBV12-3/TRBV12-4	-	CASSLSGNTIYF	TGTGCCAGCAGTTTATCTGGAAACACCATATATTTT
-	TRBJ2-3	TRBV5-1	-	CASRVSDRRTDTQYF	TGCGCCAGCAGAGTCTCGGACAGACGCACAGATACGCAGTATTTT
-	TRBJ2-3	TRBV27	-	CASSGYRAAGTDTQYF	TGTGCCAGCAGTGGATACAGGGCGGCGGGCACAGATACGCAGTATTTT
-	TRBJ1-4	TRBV20-1	-	CSARRGSNEKLFF	TGCAGTGCTAGAAGGGGGTCTAATGAAAAACTGTTTTTT
few	TRBJ2-7	TRBV3-1	-	CASSRGTVNGHEQYF	TGTGCCAGCAGCCGTGGTACGGTCAACGGCCACGAGCAGTACTTC
few	TRBJ2-7	TRBV7-8	TRBD1	CASSLGSGQGAYEQYF	TGTGCCAGCAGCTTAGGAAGTGGACAGGGGGCCTACGAGCAGTACTTC
-	TRBJ2-3	TRBV29-1	TRBD2	CSVHPGGLSRTDTQYF	TGCAGCGTTCACCCGGGGGGGCTGAGCCGGACAGATACGCAGTATTTT
-	TRBJ2-7	TRBV20-1	-	CSASWAGSSYEQYF	TGCAGTGCTAGTTGGGCGGGAAGCTCCTACGAGCAGTACTTC
many	TRBJ2-3	TRBV5-1	-	CASSLARGGTDTQYF	TGCGCCAGCAGCTTGGCTCGGGGAGGCACAGATACGCAGTATTTT
-	TRBJ2-7	TRBV28	TRBD1	CASSLTGSGYEQYF	TGTGCCAGCAGTTTGACAGGGTCGGGGTACGAGCAGTACTTC
few	TRBJ2-3	TRBV7-8	-	CASSLAGVLDTQYF	TGTGCCAGCAGCTTAGCAGGAGTCCTGGATACGCAGTATTTT
-	TRBJ2-7	TRBV12-3/TRBV12-4	TRBD1	CASSGPGQGFYEQYF	TGTGCCAGCAGTGGACCGGGACAGGGATTCTACGAGCAGTACTTC
-	TRBJ2-7	TRBV3-1	-	CASSQDYGRYEQYF	TGTGCCAGCAGCCAAGATTACGGGCGCTACGAGCAGTACTTC
-	TRBJ1-5	TRBV20-1	-	CSASRTIRGAGESQHF	TGCAGTGCTAGTCGTACCATCCGGGGGGCGGGTGAGTCCCAGCATTTT
few	TRBJ2-3	TRBV6-5	TRBD2	CASSSPIAGRTDTQYF	TGTGCCAGCAGCTCCCCAATAGCGGGACGCACAGATACGCAGTATTTT
-	TRBJ2-2	TRBV6-2/TRBV6-3	TRBD1	CASRRDRGQVGELFF	TGTGCCAGCAGACGAGACAGGGGGCAAGTCGGGGAGCTGTTTTTT
-	TRBJ1-1	TRBV10-3	-	CAISEWQGIGEAFF	TGTGCCATCAGTGAGTGGCAGGGTATCGGTGAAGCTTTCTTT
few	TRBJ1-5	TRBV5-6	TRBD1	CASSFRDSSNQPQHF	TGTGCCAGCAGCTTCCGGGACAGCAGCAATCAGCCCCAGCATTTT
-	TRBJ2-2	TRBV6-5	-	CASRRLGPPSNTGELFF	TGTGCCAGCAGGAGACTAGGTCCCCCCTCGAACACCGGGGAGCTGTTTTTT
few	TRBJ2-5	TRBV10-3	TRBD2	CAISEGGTGTSGQETQYF	TGTGCCATCAGTGAGGGAGGGACCGGGACTAGCGGCCAAGAGACCCAGTACTTC
-	TRBJ1-2	TRBV25-1	-	CASSQDNNYGDTF	TGTGCCAGCTCGCAGGACAACAACTATGGCGACACCTTC
few	TRBJ2-2	TRBV5-1	-	CASSLDSLSVTGELFF	TGCGCCAGCAGCCTGGACAGCCTATCGGTGACCGGGGAGCTGTTTTTT
few	TRBJ2-4	TRBV6-5	TRBD2	CASSRVAGAKNIQYF	TGTGCCAGCAGTCGCGTAGCGGGAGCCAAAAACATTCAGTACTTC
-	TRBJ2-3	TRBV18	-	CASSLLGGTDTQYF	TGTGCCAGCTCACTGCTTGGGGGCACAGATACGCAGTATTTT
few	TRBJ2-6	TRBV7-3	-	CASSDRQPLRAGANVLTF	TGTGCCAGCAGCGATAGGCAGCCCCTCAGGGCTGGGGCCAACGTCCTGACTTTC
few	TRBJ2-1	TRBV28	-	CASSLLSRGKFF	TGTGCCAGCAGTTTATTATCCCGGGGGAAGTTCTTC
few	TRBJ2-1	TRBV27	TRBD2	CASSLSYAGGANEQFF	TGTGCCAGCAGTTTAAGCTACGCGGGAGGAGCGAATGAGCAGTTCTTC
-	TRBJ2-3	TRBV4-2	TRBD2	CASSQADSGRALSDTQYF	TGTGCCAGCAGCCAAGCTGATAGCGGGAGGGCCCTGTCAGATACGCAGTATTTT
-	TRBJ2-7	TRBV28	-	CASSLWPRSSYEQYF	TGTGCCAGCAGTTTATGGCCCAGAAGCTCCTACGAGCAGTACTTC
-	TRBJ1-1	TRBV7-6	-	CASSLDFGGTEAFF	TGTGCCAGCAGCTTAGACTTCGGGGGAACTGAAGCTTTCTTT
few	TRBJ2-5	TRBV20-1	TRBD2	CSAITSGQETQYF	TGCAGTGCGATCACTAGCGGACAAGAGACCCAGTACTTC
few	TRBJ2-2	TRBV6-5	-	CASSYSIPGSGELFF	TGTGCCAGCAGTTACTCGATCCCGGGGAGCGGGGAGCTGTTTTTT
few	TRBJ2-2	TRBV24-1	-	CATSDLAGKSNTGELFF	TGTGCCACCAGTGATTTGGCAGGAAAGTCGAACACCGGGGAGCTGTTTTTT
few	TRBJ2-3	TRBV6-6	-	CASKGKGQPTDTQYF	TGTGCCAGCAAGGGGAAGGGACAACCTACGGATACGCAGTATTTT
few	TRBJ1-5	TRBV12-3/TRBV12-4	TRBD1	CASSLRGQENQPQHF	TGTGCCAGCAGTTTAAGGGGACAGGAGAATCAGCCCCAGCATTTT
few	TRBJ1-6	TRBV15	TRBD1	CATKAGTGLNSPLHF	TGTGCCACCAAGGCCGGGACAGGCCTCAATTCACCCCTCCACTTT
few	TRBJ1-5	TRBV20-1	TRBD1	CSASVGQGSNQPQHF	TGCAGTGCTAGTGTCGGACAGGGTAGCAATCAGCCCCAGCATTTT
few	TRBJ2-3	TRBV28	TRBD2	CASRAGTSGGVRSPDTQYF	TGTGCCAGCAGAGCCGGGACTAGCGGAGGGGTACGGTCCCCAGATACGCAGTATTTT
few	TRBJ2-7	TRBV20-1	TRBD2	CSASPIGLAGAGEQYF	TGCAGTGCTAGTCCCATCGGACTAGCGGGAGCCGGCGAGCAGTACTTC
once	TRBJ2-5	TRBV25-1	-	CASSPGPETQYF	TGTGCCAGCAGCCCCGGGCCGGAGACCCAGTACTTC
-	TRBJ2-7	TRBV20-1	-	CSAAPVGGYEQYF	TGCAGTGCTGCCCCGGTTGGGGGTTACGAGCAGTACTTC
few	TRBJ1-2	TRBV20-1	-	CSALMGTLIYTF	TGCAGTGCTCTAATGGGGACACTTATCTACACCTTC
-	TRBJ1-4	TRBV20-1	-	CSATGRGIATNEKLFF	TGCAGTGCTACGGGTCGGGGGATAGCAACTAATGAAAAACTGTTTTTT
few	TRBJ2-1	TRBV5-1	TRBD1	CASSPGTGQRTSYNEQFF	TGCGCCAGCAGCCCTGGGACGGGACAGAGGACTTCCTACAATGAGCAGTTCTTC
few	TRBJ2-3	TRBV5-1	-	CASSFRVGTDTQYF	TGCGCCAGCAGCTTCAGAGTCGGCACAGATACGCAGTATTTT
-	TRBJ1-6	TRBV18	-	CASSPHGLQALRSYNSPLHF	TGTGCCAGCTCACCACACGGTTTACAGGCCCTCCGCTCCTATAATTCACCCCTCCACTTT
-	TRBJ2-7	TRBV27	-	CASSQELRSYEQYF	TGTGCCAGCAGTCAGGAACTTCGCTCCTACGAGCAGTACTTC
-	TRBJ2-6	TRBV18	TRBD1	CASSPDPGTGGGGANVLTF	TGTGCCAGCTCACCTGATCCCGGGACAGGGGGTGGTGGGGCCAACGTCCTGACTTTC
few	TRBJ2-1	TRBV6-5	-	CASSYVPGDNEQFF	TGTGCCAGCAGTTATGTTCCGGGGGACAATGAGCAGTTCTTC